This entry is about one T cell receptor beta chain. The data stem from a study of control samples from healthy donors and cancer patients. This CDR3 region has 16 residues. Germline V gene sequence: CDR1 MGHRA, CDR2 YSYEKL. V lost 0 bases, J lost 2 bases, and 13 bases lay in between. The data were produced by immunoSEQ multiplex PCR, yet TCRdb's version contains in-frame clones alone and is incomplete. The table records about 250,000 clones, approximately 80% of them present only once. Sequencing used PBMCs. This rearrangement joins TRBV4-1 to TRBJ1-2; no reliable D call. The sequence derives from a woman in her sixties or seventies with lung cancer. CDR3 amino acids: CASSQDPPSSNYGYTF. As DNA, the CDR3 is TGCGCCAGCAGCCAAGATCCCCCGAGCTCAAACTATGGCTACACCTTC.